The clone carrying this T cell receptor (beta chain) occurred once. Germline is not matched at one junction end, which may reflect a read error. This CDR3 is built from 15 residues. CDR1 and CDR2 (germline): MRHNA, SNTAGT. Produced via immunoSEQ multiplex PCR; TCRdb's table is partial and in-frame only. The sample includes over 2,000,000 clones, just under 95% of them seen just once. The data were obtained in a study of shared clonotypes between healthy human individuals. Naivety among CD8 cells was defined by CD45RO negativity and positive CCR7 selection, thereby excluding terminally differentiated effector memory CD45RA+ cells.

The rearrangement links TRBV6-4 to TRBJ2-2; possibly TRBD2 for D (5 bases). The sequence came from a man aged 18 to 30 in good health. Some clones in this sample may be carry-over from other donors' samples. The sequenced sample was naive CD8+ T cells from PBMCs. The CDR3 bases are TGTGCCAGCAGTGACATCCCTCGGGTGGACCGGGGAGCTGTTTTT. It encodes CASSDIPRVDRGAVF.